These 12 T cell receptor beta chains were all obtained from the same sample, sequenced in a study of cytomegalovirus exposure and HLA in healthy donors. The PCR contained 60 Vbeta and 13 Jbeta primers. Sequencing was performed with immunoSEQ multiplex PCR; in TCRdb, only in-frame clones are kept and a portion is missing. The repertoire has 95,000 to 100,000 clones, approximately 79% of them found once; the top ten carry approximately 1.8%. The sequencing sample was made of PBMCs. These receptor sequences come from a male donor in good health and CMV-seronegative.

This chain links TRBV6-1 with TRBJ2-7; D gene unclear. The V end was cut by 6 bases, the J end by 6 bases, with 21 bases between. CDR3 length: 15 amino acids. Germline-derived CDR1 and CDR2 are MNHNS and SASEGT. CDR3 region: CASRSLHLGPSEQYF. CDR3 nucleotide sequence: TGTGCCAGCAGATCCTTACACCTGGGCCCCTCCGAGCAGTACTTC.

This clone occurred a few times. The J gene is TRBJ2-1, the V gene TRBV11-1, with TRBD2 identical over 15 bases. The V gene end was trimmed by 4 bases and the J gene end by 1 base; junction bases not matched to a gene: 8. The CDR3 loop spans 19 amino acids. CDR1 and CDR2 (germline): SGHAT, FQDESV (reference sequence). The CDR3 region has the DNA TGTGCCAGCAGCTCCGGACTAGCGGGAGGGCCCGGATCCTACAATGAGCAGTTCTTC. Translated: CASSSGLAGGPGSYNEQFF.

In its sample, this clone was seen once. The J gene is TRBJ1-5, the V gene TRBV15, with D unresolved. Germline V gene data show CDR1 as LNHNV and CDR2 as YYDKDF (reference sequence). V lost 0 bases to trimming and J lost 8 bases, with 8 bases between them. The CDR3 totals 13 residues. CDR3 sequence reads: CATSRDLFEPQHF. Written as DNA, the CDR3 is TGTGCCACCAGCAGAGATCTCTTTGAGCCCCAGCATTTT.

This clone came up once. V is TRBV4-3 and J is TRBJ2-5; perhaps TRBD2 as D (5 bases). Trimming stripped 2 bases from V and 2 bases from J, with 9 bases between. Per the germline V gene, CDR1 is LGHNA and CDR2 is YSLEER. This CDR3 comprises 14 residues. As DNA, the CDR3 is TGCGCCAGCAGCCAATCAGGCGGGCAAGAGACCCAGTACTTC. Translating gives CASSQSGGQETQYF.

This clone has only a few counts. V gene TRBV7-9 combines with J gene TRBJ2-5; 8 nucleotides agree with TRBD2. Germline V gives CDR1 SEHNR, CDR2 FQNEAQ (reference sequence). There are 17 residues in the CDR3. With V trimmed by 3 bases and J by 5 bases, 14 bases remained unmatched. CDR3 residues: CASSLGPNGLASETQYF. CDR3 in DNA: TGTGCCAGCAGCTTGGGCCCGAATGGACTAGCTTCGGAGACCCAGTACTTC.

With regard to this clone: The same CDR3 is also encoded by other DNA sequences in this sample. J is TRBJ1-5 and V is TRBV30; TRBD1 is a possible D gene (5 bases). The V gene's germline CDR1 is GTSNPN and CDR2 SVGIG (reference sequence). This CDR3 comprises 13 residues. V lost 2 bases and J 3 bases, leaving 8 bases between the germline ends. This chain's CDR3 is CAWSRGSNQPQHF. CDR3 DNA: TGTGCCTGGAGTAGGGGATCCAATCAGCCCCAGCATTTT.

This clone was observed a single time. This sequence joins TRBV30 and TRBJ2-2; the D is unclear. In germline, CDR1 is GTSNPN, CDR2 SVGIG (reference sequence). V was clipped by 6 bases and J by 2 bases, with 7 bases between them. The CDR3 has 12 residues. CDR3 DNA: TGTGCCTGCCTCCTAAACACCGGGGAGCTGTTTTTT. Translated: CACLLNTGELFF.

The chain has TRBV25-1 and TRBJ1-1; D uncertain. Germline V gene data show CDR1 as MGHDK and CDR2 as SYGVNS. Between the trimmed V and J ends, which lost 3 bases and 0 bases, there was a span of 5 bases. This CDR3 comprises 13 residues. The CDR3 sequence is CASSDGLNTEAFF. The CDR3, as DNA: TGTGCCAGCAGTGACGGGTTGAACACTGAAGCTTTCTTT.

This clone was seen only a few times. The gene calls are TRBV6-5 and TRBJ1-2; weak D call: TRBD1 (5 bases). This CDR3 comprises 15 residues. Trimming removed 7 bases at V and 4 bases at J, with 19 bases between. CDR1 and CDR2 from the germline V gene are MNHEY and SVGAGI. CDR3 in amino acids: CASTLRAGRFYGYTF. CDR3 sequence (DNA): TGTGCCAGCACTTTAAGGGCAGGGAGGTTCTATGGCTACACCTTC.

The chain uses TRBV9 and TRBJ2-3; D is perhaps TRBD1 (5 bases). Germline CDR1 and CDR2: SGDLS and YYNGEE. Trimming pared 7 bases from V and 5 bases from J, leaving 14 bases between. The CDR3 has 13 amino acids. CDR3 in amino acids: CASGHTVQDTQYF. As DNA, the CDR3 is TGTGCCAGCGGACACACGGTTCAAGATACGCAGTATTTT.

The CDR3 sequence is CASSGPGTLKETQYF. CDR3 nucleotide sequence: TGTGCCAGCAGCGGCCCCGGGACTCTAAAAGAGACCCAGTACTTC. The genes are TRBV4-2 and TRBJ2-5; perhaps TRBD2 as D (6 bases). The CDR3 has 15 amino acids. CDR1 and CDR2 from the germline V gene are LGHNA and YNFKEQ. Between the trimmed V and J ends, which lost 5 bases and 3 bases, there was a span of 16 bases.

J is TRBJ1-2 and V is TRBV10-2; TRBD1 aligns across 8 bases. CDR1 is WSHSY, CDR2 SAAADI, per germline. This CDR3 comprises 15 residues. J gave up 7 bases and V 6 bases, and 13 bases lay outside the gene matches. The CDR3 DNA is TGCGCCAGCAGCGACCTTGGACAGGGACCTACTGGCTACACCTTC. Translated, it gives CASSDLGQGPTGYTF.